This is a list of T cell receptor beta chains from one sample in a study of cytomegalovirus exposure and HLA in healthy donors. Using immunoSEQ multiplex PCR, the repertoire was profiled, and TCRdb retains in-frame clones only, with some absent. The sample consists of about 130,000 clones, around 80% of them appearing once. The sequencing sample was made of PBMCs. These receptors came from a woman aged 30 to 39 in good health and CMV-seronegative. Each CDR3 is given with its conserved first and last residue. Each record gives: D gene, J gene, clone size, V gene, CDR3 protein, CDR3 DNA. D genes are given only for firm matches. The size field is filled for only some rows; it gives once, few, many or a size class.

>TRBD2|TRBJ2-2|NA|TRBV30
CAWATSGGGELFF
TGTGCCTGGGCGACTAGCGGGGGAGGGGAGCTGTTTTTT
>NA|TRBJ2-1|NA|TRBV28
CASSLLYHSPYNEQFF
TGTGCCAGCAGTTTACTCTACCACTCCCCCTACAATGAGCAGTTCTTC
>NA|TRBJ1-2|NA|TRBV28
CASSPDTLYGYTF
TGTGCCAGCAGTCCTGACACCCTCTATGGCTACACCTTC
>NA|TRBJ2-1|NA|TRBV7-9
CASSSLDYNEQFF
TGTGCCAGCAGCTCATTAGACTACAATGAGCAGTTCTTC
>TRBD1|TRBJ1-2|NA|TRBV4-1
CASSQGPGQTNYGYTF
TGCGCCAGCAGCCAGGGTCCGGGACAGACCAACTATGGCTACACCTTC
>NA|TRBJ2-7|NA|TRBV7-2
CASSFGGSYEQYF
TGTGCCAGCAGCTTTGGCGGATCCTACGAGCAGTACTTC
>NA|TRBJ2-7|NA|TRBV4-3
CASSQAAIGVHEQYF
TGCGCCAGCAGCCAAGCCGCGATAGGAGTCCACGAGCAGTACTTC
>NA|TRBJ1-6|NA|TRBV9
CASSNPSSPLHF
TGTGCCAGCAGCAATCCTAGCTCACCCCTCCACTTT
>NA|TRBJ1-1|NA|TRBV5-3
CARSFSGNTEAFF
TGTGCCAGAAGCTTTTCAGGGAACACTGAAGCTTTCTTT
>NA|TRBJ2-1|NA|TRBV7-3
CASSHTRNEQFF
TGTGCCAGCAGCCACACCCGCAATGAGCAGTTCTTC
>NA|TRBJ1-3|NA|TRBV2
CASRDSSGNTIYF
TGTGCCAGCAGGGACAGCTCTGGAAACACCATATATTTT
>TRBD1|TRBJ1-1|once|TRBV7-9
CASTGGNTEAFF
TGTGCCAGCACAGGGGGCAACACTGAAGCTTTCTTT
>TRBD1|TRBJ1-2|NA|TRBV13
CASSSQGVDGYTF
TGTGCCAGCAGCTCCCAGGGGGTCGATGGCTACACCTTC
>NA|TRBJ2-2|NA|TRBV4-1
CASSQDTNTGELFF
TGCGCCAGCAGCCAAGATACGAACACCGGGGAGCTGTTTTTT
>NA|TRBJ1-2|NA|TRBV27
CASSLQGDYGYTF
TGTGCCAGCAGCTTACAGGGCGACTATGGCTACACCTTC
>NA|TRBJ2-2|NA|TRBV6-1
CASSAGTGELFF
TGTGCCAGCAGCGCGGGCACCGGGGAGCTGTTTTTT
>NA|TRBJ1-1|NA|TRBV18
CASSPRGQLNTEAFF
TGCGCCAGCTCACCAAGAGGACAGTTGAACACTGAAGCTTTCTTT
>TRBD1|TRBJ1-6|NA|TRBV5-1
CASSPGTGSSPLHF
TGCGCCAGCAGCCCAGGGACAGGGAGTTCACCCCTCCACTTT
>TRBD2|TRBJ2-3|NA|TRBV7-8
CASSSVPVAGGVTDTQYF
TGTGCCAGCAGCTCCGTACCAGTAGCGGGAGGAGTCACAGATACGCAGTATTTT
>TRBD1|TRBJ1-1|few|TRBV6-1
CASRFGQAEAFF
TGTGCCAGCAGATTCGGACAGGCTGAAGCTTTCTTT
>TRBD2|TRBJ2-7|NA|TRBV4-1
CASSQAGLAGSYEQYF
TGCGCCAGCAGCCAGGCGGGACTAGCGGGCTCCTACGAGCAGTACTTC
>TRBD1|TRBJ2-3|NA|TRBV6-1
CASSSGTGDTDTQYF
TGTGCCAGCAGCTCCGGGACAGGGGACACAGATACGCAGTATTTT
>TRBD1|TRBJ1-2|NA|TRBV7-2
CASSVGQDYGYTF
TGTGCCAGCAGCGTCGGACAGGACTATGGCTACACCTTC
>NA|TRBJ2-7|NA|TRBV27
CASSLRDTPREQYF
TGTGCCAGCAGTCTCCGGGACACCCCACGCGAGCAGTACTTC
>NA|TRBJ1-2|NA|TRBV18
CASSPPGAGGYTF
TGTGCCAGCTCACCACCGGGAGCCGGTGGCTACACCTTC
>TRBD2|TRBJ2-1|NA|TRBV2
CASRGTSGTYNEQFF
TGTGCCAGCAGGGGGACTAGCGGGACCTACAATGAGCAGTTCTTC
>NA|TRBJ2-7|NA|TRBV10-1
CASSEQGSYEQYF
TGCGCCAGCAGTGAACAGGGCTCCTACGAGCAGTACTTC
>NA|TRBJ1-2|NA|TRBV6-1
CASSARGRTTVDGYTF
TGTGCCAGCAGTGCCCGCGGTAGAACGACGGTTGATGGCTACACCTTC
>TRBD1|TRBJ2-1|NA|TRBV6-1
CASSEGQGYYNEQFF
TGTGCCAGCAGTGAAGGACAGGGATACTACAATGAGCAGTTCTTC
>TRBD1|TRBJ1-1|once|TRBV5-4
CASSLVLGTGGVPFF
TGTGCCAGCAGCTTGGTTTTAGGGACAGGGGGCGTTCCTTTCTTT
>TRBD1|TRBJ1-1|NA|TRBV5-5
CASSLNDRANTEAFF
TGTGCCAGCAGCCTGAACGACAGGGCCAACACTGAAGCTTTCTTT
>NA|TRBJ1-1|NA|TRBV15
CATSREVGGDTEAFF
TGTGCCACCAGCAGAGAGGTGGGGGGTGACACTGAAGCTTTCTTT
>NA|TRBJ1-3|NA|TRBV19
CASSQGHGNTIYF
TGTGCCAGTTCACAGGGCCATGGAAACACCATATATTTT
>TRBD1|TRBJ1-2|NA|TRBV11-3
CASSFGGQGANYGYTF
TGTGCCAGCAGCTTCGGGGGACAGGGAGCTAACTATGGCTACACCTTC
>TRBD2|TRBJ2-3|NA|TRBV7-9
CAITGTSGSAGGTDTQYF
TGTGCCATCACCGGGACTAGCGGGAGTGCGGGTGGCACAGATACGCAGTATTTT
>TRBD2|TRBJ2-1|NA|TRBV7-9
CSSSLAGGPVYNEQFF
TGTTCCAGCAGCTTAGCGGGAGGGCCGGTCTACAATGAGCAGTTCTTC
>TRBD2|TRBJ2-3|NA|TRBV7-2
CASSSPGTSGRAIADTQYF
TGTGCCAGCAGCTCACCCGGGACTAGCGGGAGGGCCATCGCAGATACGCAGTATTTT
>TRBD1|TRBJ2-7|NA|TRBV25-1
CASSPGQGPTYEQYF
TGTGCCAGCAGTCCCGGACAGGGGCCGACCTACGAGCAGTACTTC
>NA|TRBJ1-1|NA|TRBV7-9
CASSLALTEAFF
TGTGCCAGCAGCTTAGCTCTAACTGAAGCTTTCTTT
>TRBD1|TRBJ1-2|NA|TRBV6-5
CASRPGQSYGYTF
TGTGCCAGCAGGCCGGGACAGAGCTATGGCTACACCTTC
>TRBD2|TRBJ2-3|NA|TRBV7-2
CASSKNWGLEVDTQYF
TGTGCCAGCAGCAAAAACTGGGGACTAGAGGTAGATACGCAGTATTTT
>TRBD2|TRBJ2-3|NA|TRBV4-2
CASSPASGGSTDTQYF
TGTGCCAGCAGCCCGGCTAGCGGGGGGTCTACAGATACGCAGTATTTT
>TRBD1|TRBJ1-2|NA|TRBV18
CASSPDLQGGGYTF
TGTGCCAGCTCACCAGACCTGCAGGGGGGTGGCTACACCTTC
>NA|TRBJ2-7|NA|TRBV21-1
CASSSTSRDNYEQYF
TGTGCCAGCAGCTCTACAAGCCGGGACAACTACGAGCAGTACTTC
>TRBD1|TRBJ1-2|NA|TRBV7-2
CASSPDRVYGYTF
TGTGCCAGCAGCCCGGACAGGGTTTATGGCTACACCTTC